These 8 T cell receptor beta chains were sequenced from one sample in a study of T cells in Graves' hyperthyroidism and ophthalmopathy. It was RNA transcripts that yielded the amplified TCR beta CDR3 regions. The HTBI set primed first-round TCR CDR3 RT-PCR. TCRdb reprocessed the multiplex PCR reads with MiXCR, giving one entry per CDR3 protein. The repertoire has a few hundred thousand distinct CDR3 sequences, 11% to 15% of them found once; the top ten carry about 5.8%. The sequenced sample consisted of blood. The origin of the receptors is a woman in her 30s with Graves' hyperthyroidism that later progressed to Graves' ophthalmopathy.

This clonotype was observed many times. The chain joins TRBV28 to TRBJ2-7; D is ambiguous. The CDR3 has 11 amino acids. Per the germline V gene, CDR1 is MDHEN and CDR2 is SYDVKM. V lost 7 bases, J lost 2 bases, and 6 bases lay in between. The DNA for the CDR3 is TGTGCCAGCACAAAGACCTACGAGCAGTACTTC. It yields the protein CASTKTYEQYF. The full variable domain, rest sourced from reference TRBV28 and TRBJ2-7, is DVKVTQSSRYLVKRTGEKVFLECVQDMDHENMFWYRQDPGLGLRLIYFSYDVKMKEKGDIPEGYSVSREKKERFSLILESASTNQTSMYLCASTKTYEQYFGPGTRLTVT.

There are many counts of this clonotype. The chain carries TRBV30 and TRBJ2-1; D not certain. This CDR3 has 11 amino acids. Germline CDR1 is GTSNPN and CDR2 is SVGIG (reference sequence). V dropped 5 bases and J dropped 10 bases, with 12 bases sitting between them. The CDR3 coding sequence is TGTGCCTGGGAGGACGGATACGAGCAGTTCTTC. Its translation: CAWEDGYEQFF. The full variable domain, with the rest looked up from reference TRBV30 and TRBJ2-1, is SQTIHQWPATLVQPVGSPLSLECTVEGTSNPNLYWYRQAAGRGLQLLFYSVGIGQISSEVPQNLSASRPQDRQFILSSKKLLLSDSGFYLCAWEDGYEQFFGPGTRLTVL.

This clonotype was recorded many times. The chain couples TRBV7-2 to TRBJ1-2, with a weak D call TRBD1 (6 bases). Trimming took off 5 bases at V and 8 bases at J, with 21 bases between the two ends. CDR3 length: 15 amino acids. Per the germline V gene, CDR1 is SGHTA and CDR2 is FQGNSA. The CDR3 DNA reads TGTGCCAGCAGCCCCGCTGCCGGGACAAGTGGCGGCTACACCTTC. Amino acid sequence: CASSPAAGTSGGYTF.

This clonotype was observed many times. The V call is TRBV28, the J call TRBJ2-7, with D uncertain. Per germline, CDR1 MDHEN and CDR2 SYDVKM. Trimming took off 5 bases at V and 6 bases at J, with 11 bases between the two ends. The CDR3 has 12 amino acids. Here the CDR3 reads CASSRIGPEQYF. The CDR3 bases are TGTGCCAGCAGTAGGATTGGGCCCGAGCAGTACTTC.

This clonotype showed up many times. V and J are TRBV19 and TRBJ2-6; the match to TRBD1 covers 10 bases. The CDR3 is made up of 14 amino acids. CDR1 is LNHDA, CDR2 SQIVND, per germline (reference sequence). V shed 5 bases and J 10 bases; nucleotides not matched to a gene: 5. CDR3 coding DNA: TGTGCCAGTAGTCGACAGGGGGCGCCAAACGTCCTGACTTTC. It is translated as CASSRQGAPNVLTF.

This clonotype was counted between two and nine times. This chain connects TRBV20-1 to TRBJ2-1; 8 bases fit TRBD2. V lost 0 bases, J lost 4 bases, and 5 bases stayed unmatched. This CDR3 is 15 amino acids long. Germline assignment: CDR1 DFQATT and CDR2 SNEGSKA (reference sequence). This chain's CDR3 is CSARDFQREYNEQFF. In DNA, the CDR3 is TGCAGTGCTAGAGATTTCCAGCGGGAGTACAATGAGCAGTTCTTC.

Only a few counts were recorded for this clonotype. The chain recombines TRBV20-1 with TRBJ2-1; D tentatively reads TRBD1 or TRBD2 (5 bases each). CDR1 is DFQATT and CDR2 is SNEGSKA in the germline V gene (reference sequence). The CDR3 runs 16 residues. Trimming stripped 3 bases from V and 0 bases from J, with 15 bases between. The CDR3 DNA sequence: TGCAGTGCTAGCCGGGGCGCCTACTTCTCCTACAATGAGCAGTTCTTC. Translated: CSASRGAYFSYNEQFF.

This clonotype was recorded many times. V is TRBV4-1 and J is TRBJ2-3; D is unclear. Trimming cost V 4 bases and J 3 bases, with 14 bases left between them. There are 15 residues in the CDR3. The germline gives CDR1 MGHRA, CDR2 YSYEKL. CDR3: CASSPGRISTDTQYF. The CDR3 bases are TGCGCCAGCAGCCCCGGACGGATTTCGACAGATACGCAGTATTTT.